Presented here are 28 T cell receptor beta chains from one specimen sequenced in a study of Ad26.COV2.S vaccination and SARS-CoV-2 variants. TCRdb's table, derived via immunoSEQ multiplex PCR, lists solely in-frame clones and lacks some. The sample gives about 280,000 clones, 70% to 90% of which show up once; more than 2.5% is in the top ten. Stated treatment: roughly 19 received Ad26.COV2.S at low or high dose, single or two shots; about five received placebo; per-sample allocation not given. Collection of samples fell on day 63 after the first vaccine or placebo injection. Sequencing used peripheral blood, obtained in a trial of Ad26.COV2.S vaccine versus placebo. The source is a person between 18 and 60 years old who received the Ad26.COV2.S COVID-19 vaccine or a placebo.

The chain has TRBV3-1 (or the pseudogene TRBV3-2) and TRBJ2-7; 9 bases align to TRBD1. CDR1 is LGHDT and CDR2 is YNNKEL in the germline V gene (reference sequence). The CDR3 length is 15 residues. With V trimmed by 3 bases and J by 0 bases, 3 bases remained unmatched. The CDR3 nucleotides are TGTGCCAGCAGCCATGGGACAGGGAGCTCCTACGAGCAGTACTTC. This gives the protein CASSHGTGSSYEQYF.

The CDR3, as DNA: TGCGCCAGCAGCTTGTCGGTAGCGGGGGGGCCTCTGCAGACCCAGTACTTC. Translation: CASSLSVAGGPLQTQYF. The V gene is TRBV5-1, the J gene TRBJ2-5, with 11 bases matching TRBD2. Looked up from germline, CDR1 is SGHRS and CDR2 is YFSETQ. V dropped 1 base and J dropped 6; count of bases not matched to a gene: 11. This CDR3 has 17 amino acids.

The CDR3 is CASSPLAGTIGDEQFF. The CDR3 nucleotides are TGTGCCAGCAGCCCATTAGCGGGGACTATTGGGGATGAGCAGTTCTTC. The chain is built from TRBV7-9 and TRBJ2-1, with 8 bases matching TRBD2. The CDR3 covers 16 residues. Trimming removed 5 bases from V and 8 bases from J; junction bases left unmatched: 14. Germline V gene lookup returns CDR1 SEHNR and CDR2 FQNEAQ (reference sequence).

The gene calls are TRBV5-1 and TRBJ2-5; the match to TRBD1 covers 9 bases. From germline, CDR1 is SGHRS and CDR2 YFSETQ. Trimming at V came to 4 bases and at J to 4 bases, leaving 11 bases not matched to a gene. The CDR3 loop spans 16 amino acids. The CDR3 spells CASSLQPTGGLETQYF. The CDR3 DNA sequence: TGCGCCAGCAGCCTACAACCGACAGGGGGATTAGAGACCCAGTACTTC.

This rearrangement joins TRBV28 to TRBJ1-5; D call uncertain. The CDR3 consists of 14 residues. Germline V gene data show CDR1 as MDHEN and CDR2 as SYDVKM. Deletions cut 4 bases from V and 3 bases from J, with 10 bases between. Written as DNA, the CDR3 is TGTGCCAGCAGTTCCCCAAACTACAATCAGCCCCAGCATTTT. This encodes CASSSPNYNQPQHF. The entire variable domain, with the rest obtained from reference TRBV28 and TRBJ1-5, is as follows: DVKVTQSSRYLVKRTGEKVFLECVQDMDHENMFWYRQDPGLGLRLIYFSYDVKMKEKGDIPEGYSVSREKKERFSLILESASTNQTSMYLCASSSPNYNQPQHFGDGTRLSIL.

This clone was detected once. CDR3 protein: CASSDRAPNTEAFF. The CDR3 DNA sequence: TGTGCCAGCAGTGATAGGGCGCCGAACACTGAAGCTTTCTTT. The rearrangement uses TRBV6-1 and TRBJ1-1; D uncertain. Trimming pared 3 bases from V and 1 base from J, leaving 9 bases between. There are 14 residues in the CDR3. Per the germline V gene, CDR1 is MNHNS and CDR2 is SASEGT.

The CDR3 spells CASSPGQAGGNTIYF. CDR3 DNA sequence: TGTGCCAGCAGCCCGGGACAGGCGGGGGGAAACACCATATATTTT. The chain joins TRBV7-2 to TRBJ1-3; TRBD1 matches 8 bases. The CDR3 runs to 15 residues. Trimming removed 5 bases from V and 4 bases from J; junction bases left unmatched: 7. Germline CDR1 and CDR2: SGHTA and FQGNSA.

The chain carries TRBV30 and TRBJ2-7; tentatively, D is TRBD1 or TRBD2 (6 bases each). This CDR3 contains 16 residues. The germline V gene encodes CDR1 GTSNPN and CDR2 SVGIG (reference sequence). V was cut by 0 bases and J by 3 bases, with 18 bases left in between. CDR3 residues: CAWSVWGAHASYEQYF. CDR3 in DNA: TGTGCCTGGAGTGTTTGGGGGGCTCATGCTAGCTACGAGCAGTACTTC.

This CDR3 reads CASSETPRPLYGYTF. CDR3 nucleotide sequence: TGTGCCAGCAGTGAAACACCTCGTCCTCTCTATGGCTACACCTTC. The chain couples TRBV2 to TRBJ1-2; D remains unclear. CDR3 length: 15 residues. V was trimmed by 2 bases and J by 4 bases, leaving 14 bases between them. From germline, CDR1 is SNHLY and CDR2 FYNNEI.

The gene calls are TRBV30 and TRBJ2-5, with 11 bases aligning to TRBD2. The CDR3 consists of 15 residues. V shed 3 bases and J 4 bases; nucleotides not matched to a gene: 7. Germline loops: CDR1 GTSNPN, CDR2 SVGIG (reference sequence). CDR3 protein: CAWSKTSGSAETQYF. CDR3 in DNA: TGTGCCTGGAGCAAAACTAGCGGGAGTGCAGAGACCCAGTACTTC.

The rearrangement uses TRBV11-2 and TRBJ2-5; 15 nucleotides match TRBD2. Trimming cost V 2 bases and J 3 bases; bases outside gene matches: 4. Germline V gives CDR1 SGHAT, CDR2 FQNNGV. The CDR3 extends over 17 amino acids. The CDR3 reads CASSLPWTSGREETQYF. The CDR3 nucleotides read TGTGCCAGCAGCTTACCCTGGACTAGCGGGAGGGAAGAGACCCAGTACTTC.

This clone was recorded a few times. This chain joins TRBV5-1 and TRBJ2-5, with D uncertain. Germline loops: CDR1 SGHRS, CDR2 YFSETQ. The CDR3 length is 11 residues. V lost 0 bases to trimming and J lost 5 bases, with 2 bases between them. The CDR3 DNA is TGCGCCAGCAGCTTGGACGAGACCCAGTACTTC. It specifies CASSLDETQYF.

The chain links TRBV28 to TRBJ1-2; D unclear. Trimming shortened V by 2 bases and J by 2 bases, and 12 bases separated the two germline ends. The CDR3 is 15 residues long. Germline V gives CDR1 MDHEN, CDR2 SYDVKM. The CDR3 here is CASSLVTSTNYGYTF. In DNA, the CDR3 is TGTGCCAGCAGTTTAGTAACGTCGACGAACTATGGCTACACCTTC.

The rearrangement links TRBV2 to TRBJ2-1, with D hard to call. Looked up from germline, CDR1 is SNHLY and CDR2 is FYNNEI. Trimming shortened V by 1 base and J by 8 bases, and 9 bases separated the two germline ends. The length of the CDR3 is 13 residues. CDR3: CASSEGLFYEQFF. The CDR3 DNA reads TGTGCCAGCAGTGAAGGCTTATTTTATGAGCAGTTCTTC.

The V gene is TRBV6-1, the J gene TRBJ2-5, with D perhaps TRBD2 (6 bases). Per the germline V gene, CDR1 is MNHNS and CDR2 is SASEGT. The CDR3 sequence is 17 residues long. V dropped 0 bases and J dropped 4 bases, with 18 bases sitting between them. CDR3 DNA sequence: TGTGCCAGCAGTGAAGCCGGGAGTAACCTATGGGCAGAGACCCAGTACTTC. Translation gives CASSEAGSNLWAETQYF.

V and J are TRBV6-2 or TRBV6-3 and TRBJ1-4; D ambiguous. The V and J ends lost 0 bases and 5 bases respectively, with 13 bases between them. This CDR3 comprises 16 residues. Germline V gene lookup returns CDR1 MNHEY and CDR2 SVGEGT. The chain's CDR3 is CASSYSTDRYNEKLFF. CDR3 in DNA: TGTGCCAGCAGTTACTCTACGGACCGGTACAATGAAAAACTGTTTTTT.

The chain links TRBV19 to TRBJ2-3; D ambiguous. Germline lookup yields CDR1 LNHDA and CDR2 SQIVND (reference sequence). Trimming shortened V by 6 bases and J by 0 bases, and 13 bases separated the two germline ends. The CDR3 has 15 residues. In nucleotides, the CDR3 is TGTGCCAGTAGAGATAGAGACTTCAGCACAGATACGCAGTATTTT. Translated: CASRDRDFSTDTQYF.

The chain has TRBV28 and TRBJ1-3; 8 nucleotides match TRBD1. Germline V CDR1 and CDR2: MDHEN, SYDVKM. The V gene end was trimmed by 2 bases and the J gene end by 0 bases; junction bases not matched to a gene: 21. The CDR3 consists of 22 residues. The CDR3 bases are TGTGCCAGCAGTTTAGGTTTTCGTTGGCAGGGGGCCTTGATAAGCTCTGGAAACACCATATATTTT. This translates into CASSLGFRWQGALISSGNTIYF.

The gene calls are TRBV6-2 or TRBV6-3 and TRBJ1-2, with TRBD1 as a possible D gene (5 bases). The germline V gene encodes CDR1 MNHEY and CDR2 SVGEGT. The CDR3 covers 17 residues. The ends were cut back, 2 bases at V and 5 bases at J, with 21 bases in the middle. CDR3 loop: CASSYTTTQGFRYGYTF. The CDR3 nucleotides are TGTGCCAGCAGTTACACGACAACCCAGGGTTTTCGGTATGGCTACACCTTC.

The chain uses TRBV5-1 and TRBJ1-3, with 9 bases that match TRBD1. After removal of 0 bases from V and 1 base from J, the junction contained 5 bases not matched to a gene. The CDR3 has 17 amino acids. Germline V lookup: CDR1 SGHRS, CDR2 YFSETQ. CDR3 protein: CASSLVQQGASGNTIYF. CDR3 nucleotide sequence: TGCGCCAGCAGCTTGGTCCAACAGGGGGCGTCTGGAAACACCATATATTTT.

This sequence joins TRBV27 and TRBJ1-2, with D hard to call. Between the trimmed V and J ends, which lost 4 bases and 5 bases, there was a span of 11 bases. The CDR3 has 13 amino acids. Germline lookup yields CDR1 MNHEY and CDR2 SMNVEV (reference sequence). The CDR3 protein is CASSSPGEYGYTF. CDR3 bases: TGTGCCAGCAGTTCTCCTGGGGAGTATGGCTACACCTTC.

The genes are TRBV7-2 and TRBJ2-6; D not certain. The CDR3 consists of 15 residues. V was trimmed by 1 base and J by 1 base, leaving 5 bases between them. Germline assignment: CDR1 SGHTA and CDR2 FQGNSA. The CDR3 loop is CASSLVRSGANVLTF. The CDR3 DNA follows: TGTGCCAGCAGCTTAGTACGATCTGGGGCCAACGTCCTGACTTTC.

This chain links TRBV3-1 (or the pseudogene TRBV3-2) with TRBJ2-7; D ambiguous. The germline V and J ends were trimmed by 0 bases and 2 bases, with 8 bases remaining between them. Germline CDR1 reads LGHDT; CDR2 reads YNNKEL (reference sequence). The CDR3 totals 14 residues. The CDR3 spells CASSQDVQAYEQYF. For the CDR3, the DNA is TGTGCCAGCAGCCAAGACGTCCAGGCCTACGAGCAGTACTTC.

The rearrangement links TRBV19 to TRBJ2-1; 7 nucleotides align to TRBD2. J gave up 2 bases and V 7 bases, and 8 bases lay outside the gene matches. Germline V gene data show CDR1 as LNHDA and CDR2 as SQIVND (reference sequence). The CDR3 loop spans 15 amino acids. As DNA, the CDR3 is TGTGCCAGTAACCGAGCGGGACCCCCCTACAATGAGCAGTTCTTC. Translated, it gives CASNRAGPPYNEQFF.

V is TRBV6-1 and J is TRBJ2-7, with 8 bases fitting TRBD1. This CDR3 comprises 16 residues. The V and J ends lost 0 bases and 5 bases, in that order; junction bases with no gene match: 9. Looked up from germline, CDR1 is MNHNS and CDR2 is SASEGT. As DNA, the CDR3 is TGTGCCAGCAGTGAAGCGCCCGGACAGGGTGACGACGAGCAGTACTTC. Protein sequence: CASSEAPGQGDDEQYF.

The rearrangement joins TRBV6-5 to TRBJ1-3; perhaps TRBD1 as D (6 bases). The length of the CDR3 is 15 residues. CDR1 is MNHEY, CDR2 SVGAGI, per germline. Trimming pared 7 bases from V and 2 bases from J, leaving 15 bases between. CDR3 bases: TGTGCCAGCACCCCCTCAGGGGTGGCTGGAAACACCATATATTTT. Its protein is CASTPSGVAGNTIYF.

This clone was found once. This chain links TRBV24-1 with TRBJ2-1; a possible D gene is TRBD1 (5 bases). This CDR3 has 15 amino acids. From germline, CDR1 is KGHDR and CDR2 SFDVKD. The germline V and J ends were trimmed by 4 bases and 7 bases, with 16 bases remaining between them. This chain's CDR3 is CATSDPGLGQNEQFF. The CDR3, as DNA: TGTGCCACCAGTGACCCCGGATTGGGGCAAAATGAGCAGTTCTTC.

The chain couples TRBV9 to TRBJ1-1; maybe TRBD1 (6 bases). The CDR3 length is 15 residues. From germline, CDR1 is SGDLS and CDR2 YYNGEE. V shed 4 bases and J shed 1 base, with 14 bases lying between them. This chain's CDR3 is CASSPSGDGNTEAFF. The CDR3 DNA reads as TGTGCCAGCAGCCCCTCAGGGGATGGGAACACTGAAGCTTTCTTT.